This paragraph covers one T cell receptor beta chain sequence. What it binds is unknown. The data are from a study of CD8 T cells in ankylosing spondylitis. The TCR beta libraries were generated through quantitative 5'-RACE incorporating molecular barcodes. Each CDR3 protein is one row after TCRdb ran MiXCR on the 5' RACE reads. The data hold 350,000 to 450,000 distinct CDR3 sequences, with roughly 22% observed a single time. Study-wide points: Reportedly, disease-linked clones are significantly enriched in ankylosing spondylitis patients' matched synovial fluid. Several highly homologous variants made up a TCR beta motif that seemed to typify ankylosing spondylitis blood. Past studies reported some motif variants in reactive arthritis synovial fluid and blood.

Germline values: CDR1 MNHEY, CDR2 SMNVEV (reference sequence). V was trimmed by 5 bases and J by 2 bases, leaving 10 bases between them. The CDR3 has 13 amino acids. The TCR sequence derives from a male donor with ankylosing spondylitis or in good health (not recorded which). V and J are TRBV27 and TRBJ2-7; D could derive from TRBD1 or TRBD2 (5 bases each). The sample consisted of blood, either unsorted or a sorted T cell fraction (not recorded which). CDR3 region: CASSRGTPYEQYF. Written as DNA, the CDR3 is TGTGCCAGCAGTCGGGGCACACCCTACGAGCAGTACTTC.